What follows are 18 T cell receptor beta chains derived from one specimen sequenced in a study of control samples from healthy donors and cancer patients. Sequenced by immunoSEQ multiplex PCR; TCRdb stores in-frame clones only, minus some. The sample carries some 220,000 clones, roughly 94% recorded once. The specimen was blood. The receptor source for this set is a man in his fifties or sixties in good health.

The chain employs TRBV5-1 and TRBJ1-1; D might be TRBD1 (5 bases). The CDR3 sequence is 14 residues long. With 3 bases removed from V and 1 base from J, the gap between germline ends came to 10 bases. Germline loops: CDR1 SGHRS, CDR2 YFSETQ. This CDR3 reads CASSWDGSNTEAFF. In nucleotides, the CDR3 is TGCGCCAGCAGCTGGGACGGCTCGAACACTGAAGCTTTCTTT. Together with reference TRBV5-1 and TRBJ1-1, the CDR3 gives the full variable domain: KAGVTQTPRYLIKTRGQQVTLSCSPISGHRSVSWYQQTPGQGLQFLFEYFSETQRNKGNFPGRFSGRQFSNSRSEMNVSTLELGDSALYLCASSWDGSNTEAFFGQGTRLTVV.

The genes are TRBV7-3 and TRBJ1-5; tentative D call: TRBD1 (5 bases). The CDR3 extends over 13 amino acids. Trimming cost V 8 bases and J 0 bases, with 8 bases left between them. Germline loops: CDR1 SGHTA, CDR2 FQGTGA. The CDR3 DNA reads TGTGCCAGCTCGCAGGGTAGCAATCAGCCCCAGCATTTT. Translated: CASSQGSNQPQHF.

V is TRBV4-1 and J is TRBJ2-7; TRBD1 is a possible D gene (6 bases). Trimming stripped 4 bases from V and 4 bases from J, with 20 bases between. This CDR3 spans 16 amino acids. Germline assignment: CDR1 MGHRA and CDR2 YSYEKL. CDR3 sequence (DNA): TGCGCCAGCAGCCCCGCCCCTTCAGGGGTTCGATACGAGCAGTACTTC. Translation: CASSPAPSGVRYEQYF.

This clone came up a few times. This chain joins TRBV19 and TRBJ2-1, with D tentatively TRBD2 (6 bases). The V gene's germline CDR1 is LNHDA and CDR2 SQIVND (reference sequence). V shed 1 base and J shed 7 bases, with 17 bases lying between them. This CDR3 comprises 16 residues. CDR3 sequence reads: CASSIARLTRRNEQFF. CDR3 sequence (DNA): TGTGCCAGTAGTATAGCCCGATTGACTAGACGTAATGAGCAGTTCTTC.

This sequence joins TRBV7-8 and TRBJ2-3; no firm D call. V was shortened by 5 bases and J by 3 bases, with 6 bases between the two germline ends. There are 12 residues in the CDR3. Germline V CDR1 and CDR2: SGHVS, FQNEAQ. CDR3 bases: TGTGCCAGCAGCCCGGTTACAGATACGCAGTATTTT. This codes for CASSPVTDTQYF. The variable domain in full, with the rest retrieved from reference TRBV7-8 and TRBJ2-3, is GAGVSQSPRYKVAKRGQDVALRCDPISGHVSLFWYQQALGQGPEFLTYFQNEAQLDKSGLPSDRFFAERPEGSVSTLKIQRTQQEDSAVYLCASSPVTDTQYFGPGTRLTVL.

The chain uses TRBV18 and TRBJ1-6; TRBD1 is a possible D gene (6 bases). Germline CDR1 and CDR2: KGHSH and LQKENI. Trimming cost V 4 bases and J 1 base, with 8 bases left between them. The CDR3 spans 15 residues. CDR3 region: CASSRGQSYNSPLHF. CDR3 in DNA: TGTGCCAGCTCACGGGGGCAGTCCTATAATTCACCCCTCCACTTT.

This clone was seen just once. The chain has TRBV6-5 and TRBJ2-7; D is unresolved. V was cut by 6 bases and J by 5 bases, with 11 bases left in between. Germline loops: CDR1 MNHEY, CDR2 SVGAGI. The length of the CDR3 is 12 residues. CDR3 coding DNA: TGTGCCAGCAGAGGACCAAGCAACGAGCAGTACTTC. Protein sequence: CASRGPSNEQYF.

In this sample, this clone turned up once. The chain has TRBV7-8 and TRBJ2-7, with D possibly TRBD1 on 6 matching bases. Between the trimmed V and J ends, which lost 5 bases and 4 bases, there was a span of 21 bases. The length of the CDR3 is 16 residues. Germline values: CDR1 SGHVS, CDR2 FQNEAQ. The CDR3 region has the DNA TGTGCCAGCAGCACGGCAGCTCAGGGGAGATGGTACGAGCAGTACGTC. Translated: CASSTAAQGRWYEQYV.

In regard to this clone: The sample contains more than one DNA sequence encoding this CDR3. This chain uses TRBV5-1 with TRBJ2-1; no firm D call. Germline V gene sequence: CDR1 SGHRS, CDR2 YFSETQ. Trimming left V 0 bases short and J 0 bases short, with 7 bases between. This CDR3 has 15 amino acids. CDR3 sequence: CASSLGGSSYNEQFF. The CDR3 bases are TGCGCCAGCAGCTTGGGCGGTAGCTCCTACAATGAGCAGTTCTTC.

The chain links TRBV28 to TRBJ1-6, with D possibly TRBD1 on 5 matching bases. The germline gives CDR1 MDHEN, CDR2 SYDVKM. Trimming cost V 2 bases and J 0 bases, with 8 bases left between them. The CDR3 extends over 16 amino acids. The CDR3, as DNA: TGTGCCAGCAGTTTACGACAGAGCTCCTATAATTCACCCCTCCACTTT. Translating it yields CASSLRQSSYNSPLHF. The variable domain in full, with the rest retrieved from reference TRBV28 and TRBJ1-6, is DVKVTQSSRYLVKRTGEKVFLECVQDMDHENMFWYRQDPGLGLRLIYFSYDVKMKEKGDIPEGYSVSREKKERFSLILESASTNQTSMYLCASSLRQSSYNSPLHFGNGTRLTVT.

The CDR3: CASSLELQGLDGGGYTF. In DNA form, the CDR3 reads TGTGCCAGCAGCTTAGAGTTACAGGGCCTTGATGGTGGTGGCTACACCTTC. The V call is TRBV7-2, the J call TRBJ1-2, with D perhaps matching TRBD1 (6 bases). CDR3 length: 17 residues. V was clipped by 1 base and J by 7 bases, with 22 bases between them. CDR1 and CDR2 (germline): SGHTA, FQGNSA.

The chain combines TRBV18 with TRBJ2-3; D may be TRBD1 (5 bases). V dropped 0 bases and J dropped 5 bases, with 12 bases sitting between them. Germline CDR1 is KGHSH and CDR2 is LQKENI. This CDR3 has 15 residues. The CDR3 sequence is CASSPPGPEGDTQYF. Here the CDR3 DNA reads TGTGCCAGCTCACCACCGGGGCCGGAAGGAGATACGCAGTATTTT.

The chain has TRBV7-9 and TRBJ1-4, with a weak D call TRBD1 (6 bases). The germline V and J ends were trimmed by 5 bases and 8 bases, with 21 bases remaining between them. The length of the CDR3 is 16 residues. Germline V CDR1 and CDR2: SEHNR, FQNEAQ (reference sequence). The CDR3 reads CASSLKRDIRGEKLFF. CDR3 sequence (DNA): TGTGCCAGCAGCCTAAAAAGGGACATCCGGGGGGAAAAACTGTTTTTT. Combining the CDR3 with reference TRBV7-9 and TRBJ1-4 gives the whole variable domain DTGVSQNPRHKITKRGQNVTFRCDPISEHNRLYWYRQTLGQGPEFLTYFQNEAQLEKSRLLSDRFSAERPKGSFSTLEIQRTEQGDSAMYLCASSLKRDIRGEKLFFGSGTQLSVL.

The chain combines TRBV20-1 with TRBJ2-3, with D hard to call. CDR1 and CDR2 from the germline V gene are DFQATT and SNEGSKA (reference sequence). V lost 4 bases to trimming and J lost 6 bases, with 8 bases between them. CDR3 size: 11 residues. CDR3 nucleotide sequence: TGCAGTGCTACTCCCCCCGATACGCAGTATTTT. Its translation is CSATPPDTQYF.

This rearrangement joins TRBV29-1 to TRBJ2-1; D uncertain. Trimming shortened V by 7 bases and J by 5 bases, and 6 bases separated the two germline ends. The CDR3 has 10 residues. Per germline, CDR1 SQVTM and CDR2 ANQGSEA. The CDR3 DNA follows: TGCAGCGCTGGGAACAATGAGCAGTTCTTC. Its protein is CSAGNNEQFF.

This clone was observed a few times. The chain joins TRBV2 to TRBJ1-2; D gene unclear. In germline, CDR1 is SNHLY, CDR2 FYNNEI. Trimming stripped 3 bases from V and 4 bases from J, with 9 bases between. CDR3 size: 13 residues. CDR3 in amino acids: CASSEVTSYGYTF. CDR3 DNA sequence: TGTGCCAGCAGTGAGGTGACCAGCTATGGCTACACCTTC. Variable domain in full (rest from reference TRBV2 and TRBJ1-2): EPEVTQTPSHQVTQMGQEVILRCVPISNHLYFYWYRQILGQKVEFLVSFYNNEISEKSEIFDDQFSVERPDGSNFTLKIRSTKLEDSAMYFCASSEVTSYGYTFGSGTRLTVV.

V and J are TRBV6-6 and TRBJ2-5; D is possibly TRBD1 or TRBD2 (5 bases each). Germline V gene sequence: CDR1 MNHNY, CDR2 SVGAGI (reference sequence). The V gene lost 0 bases and the J gene lost 9 bases, with 20 bases spanning the gap. The CDR3 extends over 16 amino acids. The CDR3 DNA follows: TGTGCCAGCAGTTACTCGTACACCCGGGACCCCAAACCCCAGTACTTC. Protein: CASSYSYTRDPKPQYF.

The rearrangement joins TRBV7-9 to TRBJ2-7, with 7 bases aligning to TRBD1. The junction had 3 bases not matched to a gene; V was cut back by 3 bases and J by 7 bases. The CDR3 runs 12 residues. Per the germline V gene, CDR1 is SEHNR and CDR2 is FQNEAQ (reference sequence). CDR3 sequence reads: CASSFQGEEQYV. In nucleotides, the CDR3 is TGTGCCAGCAGCTTCCAGGGGGAAGAGCAGTACGTC.